A selection of T cell receptor beta chains follows, all from one sample in a study of chemoradiotherapy in HPV16-positive cancers. TCRdb's table, derived via immunoSEQ multiplex PCR, lists solely in-frame clones and lacks some. The sample has approximately 12,000 clones, 80% to 90% seen once. This sample comprised blood, obtained from a patient who underwent chemoradiotherapy. The receptor source for this set is a human donor with HPV-associated anogenital cancer. The CDR3 runs from the conserved cysteine through the conserved F or W. A D gene is named only where the DNA matches it firmly. Some rows have no size entry. The others give once, few or many, or a class for an expanded clone.

>TRBJ1-2|TRBV7-2|few|NA
CASSREAHGYGYTF
TGTGCCAGCAGCCGAGAAGCACACGGGTATGGCTACACCTTC
>TRBJ1-6|TRBV18|NA|NA
CASSQGVNNSPLHF
TGTGCCAGCTCACAGGGCGTCAATAATTCACCCCTCCACTTT
>TRBJ1-1|TRBV5-6|few|NA
CASSGGHLNTEAFF
TGTGCCAGCAGCGGAGGCCATCTGAACACTGAAGCTTTCTTT
>TRBJ2-3|TRBV5-1|NA|NA
CASSLRGLTTDTQYF
TGCGCCAGCAGCTTAAGAGGACTGACCACAGATACGCAGTATTTT
>TRBJ1-2|TRBV28|few|NA
CASSLFPYGYTF
TGTGCCAGCAGTTTGTTTCCCTATGGCTACACCTTC
>TRBJ2-3|TRBV9|few|NA
CASSARGGDTDTQYF
TGTGCCAGCAGCGCGAGAGGGGGGGACACAGATACGCAGTATTTT
>TRBJ1-2|TRBV5-4|few|NA
CASSNDRNYGYTF
TGTGCCAGCAGTAATGACAGGAACTATGGCTACACCTTC
>TRBJ2-7|TRBV12-5|NA|TRBD1
CASGLVLLVDRGYHEQYF
TGTGCTAGTGGTTTGGTACTGTTAGTTGACAGGGGGTACCACGAGCAGTACTTC
>TRBJ2-6|TRBV4-1|once|NA
CASSQDVGTRYFGANVLTF
TGCGCCAGCAGCCAAGACGTTGGGACCCGGTATTTCGGGGCCAACGTCCTGACTTTC
>TRBJ1-1|TRBV9|NA|NA
CASSVGVDSEAFF
TGTGCCAGCAGCGTAGGGGTGGACAGCGAAGCTTTCTTT
>TRBJ2-1|TRBV7-2|once|NA
CASSRMVANEQFF
TGTGCCAGCAGCCGGATGGTAGCGAATGAGCAGTTCTTC
>TRBJ2-5|TRBV20-1|NA|NA
CSARSKETQYF
TGCAGTGCTAGGTCAAAAGAGACCCAGTACTTC
>TRBJ2-5|TRBV5-6|NA|TRBD2
CASSRRGVKETQYF
TGTGCCAGCAGCCGGCGGGGGGTCAAAGAGACCCAGTACTTC
>TRBJ1-1|TRBV5-1|NA|NA
CASSLAGGNTEAFF
TGCGCCAGCAGCTTGGCGGGGGGGAACACTGAAGCTTTCTTT
>TRBJ2-3|TRBV2|few|NA
CASRGQGDTQYF
TGTGCCAGCAGGGGGCAAGGAGATACGCAGTATTTT
>TRBJ1-2|TRBV10-3|NA|TRBD1
CAISENQGADYGYTF
TGTGCCATCAGTGAGAACCAGGGGGCGGACTATGGCTACACCTTC
>TRBJ1-3|TRBV11-2|NA|NA
CASSLLSRGSSFGNTIYF
TGTGCCAGCAGCTTGCTCAGTAGGGGGAGTAGCTTTGGAAACACCATATATTTT
>TRBJ2-2|TRBV29-1|NA|NA
CSVAFQTTGELFF
TGCAGCGTCGCATTTCAGACCACCGGGGAGCTGTTTTTT
>TRBJ2-2|TRBV6-5|NA|NA
CASSRTGELFF
TGTGCCAGCAGTCGTACCGGGGAGCTGTTTTTT
>TRBJ1-6|TRBV6-1|NA|NA
CASSPGGINNSPLHF
TGTGCCAGCAGCCCGGGAGGGATAAATAATTCACCCCTCCACTTT
>TRBJ1-1|TRBV27|once|NA
CASSQSGLYDTEAFF
TGTGCCAGCAGTCAGTCCGGACTTTATGACACTGAAGCTTTCTTT
>TRBJ1-2|TRBV5-4|NA|TRBD1
CASRNVTGVGYGYTF
TGTGCCAGCAGAAATGTTACAGGGGTTGGATATGGCTACACCTTC
>TRBJ2-5|TRBV7-2|NA|NA
CASSLVSRERETQYF
TGTGCCAGCAGCTTAGTCTCCCGGGAACGAGAGACCCAGTACTTC
>TRBJ1-4|TRBV6-1|NA|TRBD1
CASRTTGGREKLFF
TGTGCCAGCAGGACGACAGGGGGTCGTGAAAAACTGTTTTTT
>TRBJ2-7|TRBV6-1|NA|NA
CASRPTGRRAEQYF
TGTGCCAGCAGACCGACAGGGAGGAGGGCCGAGCAGTACTTC
>TRBJ1-3|TRBV5-6|NA|NA
CASSLGWRGGTGNTIYF
TGTGCCAGCAGCTTGGGGTGGAGGGGAGGAACTGGAAACACCATATATTTT
>TRBJ2-2|TRBV5-4|NA|NA
CASSLVGSNTGELFF
TGTGCCAGCAGCTTGGTGGGGTCGAACACCGGGGAGCTGTTTTTT
>TRBJ2-1|TRBV5-1|NA|TRBD2
CASSLGLVAGDPRGNEQFF
TGCGCCAGCAGCTTGGGTTTGGTAGCGGGGGACCCCCGTGGCAATGAGCAGTTCTTC
>TRBJ2-1|TRBV5-6|NA|TRBD2
CASSFPLPSGHNEQFF
TGTGCCAGCAGCTTCCCACTCCCTAGCGGCCACAATGAGCAGTTCTTC
>TRBJ1-2|TRBV28|NA|NA
CASSQGRHGYTF
TGTGCCAGCAGTCAGGGTAGGCATGGCTACACCTTC
>TRBJ2-7|TRBV18|NA|TRBD2
CASSPPQGKAGGNEQYF
TGTGCCAGCTCACCTCCCCAGGGGAAAGCGGGGGGAAATGAGCAGTACTTC
>TRBJ1-1|TRBV5-1|NA|TRBD1
CASLPDRGQAFF
TGCGCCAGCCTGCCCGACAGGGGGCAAGCTTTCTTT
>TRBJ2-2|TRBV5-4|few|NA
CASSLAGGGELFF
TGTGCCAGCAGCCTGGCTGGGGGCGGGGAGCTGTTTTTT
>TRBJ1-1|TRBV19|NA|NA
CASSIGATEAFF
TGTGCCAGTAGTATAGGGGCCACTGAAGCTTTCTTT